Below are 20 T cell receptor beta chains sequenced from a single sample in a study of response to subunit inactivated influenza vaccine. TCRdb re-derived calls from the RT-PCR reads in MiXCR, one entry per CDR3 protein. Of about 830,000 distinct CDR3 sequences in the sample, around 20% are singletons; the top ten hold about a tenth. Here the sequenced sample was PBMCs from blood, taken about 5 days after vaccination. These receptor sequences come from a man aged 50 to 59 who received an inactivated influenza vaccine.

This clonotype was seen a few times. As DNA, the CDR3 is TGTGCCAGCAGCTTAGTGGGGGCCTCTGGAAACACCATATATTTT. Translated: CASSLVGASGNTIYF. The gene calls are TRBV13 and TRBJ1-3; maybe TRBD1 (6 bases). The CDR3 covers 15 residues. Germline CDR1 PRHDT, CDR2 FYEKMQ (reference sequence). The V and J ends lost 1 base and 0 bases respectively, with 7 bases between them.

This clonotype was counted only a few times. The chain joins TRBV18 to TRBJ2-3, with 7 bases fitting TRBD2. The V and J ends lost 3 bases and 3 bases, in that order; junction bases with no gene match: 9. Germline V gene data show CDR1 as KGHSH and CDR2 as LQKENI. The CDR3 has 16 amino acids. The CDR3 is CASSPNTPGGTDTQYF. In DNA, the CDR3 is TGTGCCAGCTCACCCAATACACCCGGGGGGACAGATACGCAGTATTTT.

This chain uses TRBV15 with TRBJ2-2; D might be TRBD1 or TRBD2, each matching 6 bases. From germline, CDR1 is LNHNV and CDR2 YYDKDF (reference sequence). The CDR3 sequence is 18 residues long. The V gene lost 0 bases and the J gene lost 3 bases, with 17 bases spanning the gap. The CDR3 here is CATSRDLRGDKYTGELFF. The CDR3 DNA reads TGTGCCACCAGCAGAGATCTAAGGGGGGATAAGTACACCGGGGAGCTGTTTTTT.

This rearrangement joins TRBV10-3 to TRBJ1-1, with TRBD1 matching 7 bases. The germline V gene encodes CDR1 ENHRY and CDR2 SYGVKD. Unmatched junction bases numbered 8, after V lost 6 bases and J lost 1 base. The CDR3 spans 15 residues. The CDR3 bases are TGTGCCATCAGCCGACGACAGGGCTCGAACACTGAAGCTTTCTTT. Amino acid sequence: CAISRRQGSNTEAFF.

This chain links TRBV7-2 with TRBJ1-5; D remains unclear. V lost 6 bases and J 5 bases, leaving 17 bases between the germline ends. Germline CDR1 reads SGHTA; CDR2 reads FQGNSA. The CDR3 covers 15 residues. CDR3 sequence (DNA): TGTGCCAGCAGTATAGAGGTGGTGATTGATCAGCCCCAGCATTTT. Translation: CASSIEVVIDQPQHF.

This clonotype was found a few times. The DNA of the CDR3 is TGTGCCACCAGTGAGCAAGAGACCCAGTACTTC. As protein: CATSEQETQYF. V and J are TRBV24-1 and TRBJ2-5; D is ambiguous. Germline CDR1 is KGHDR and CDR2 is SFDVKD. V lost 4 bases, J lost 2 bases, and 1 base lay in between. There are 11 residues in the CDR3.

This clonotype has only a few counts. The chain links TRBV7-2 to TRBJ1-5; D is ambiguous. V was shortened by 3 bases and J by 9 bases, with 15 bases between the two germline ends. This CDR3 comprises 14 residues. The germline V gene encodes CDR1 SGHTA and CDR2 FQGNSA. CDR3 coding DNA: TGTGCCAGCAGCTTTGGCCCACCTCCTCGGCCCCAGCATTTT. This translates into CASSFGPPPRPQHF.

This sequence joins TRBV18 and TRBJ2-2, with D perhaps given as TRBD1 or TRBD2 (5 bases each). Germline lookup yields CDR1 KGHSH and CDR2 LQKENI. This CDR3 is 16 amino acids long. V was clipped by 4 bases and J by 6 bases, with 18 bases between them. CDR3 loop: CASSLKPRGEAGELFF. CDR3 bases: TGTGCCAGCTCACTCAAGCCTAGGGGAGAAGCCGGGGAGCTGTTTTTT.

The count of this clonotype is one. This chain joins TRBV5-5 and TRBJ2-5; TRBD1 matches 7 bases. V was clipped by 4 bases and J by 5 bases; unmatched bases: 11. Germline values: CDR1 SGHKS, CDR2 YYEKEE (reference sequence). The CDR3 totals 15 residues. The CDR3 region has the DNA TGTGCCAGCAGCATGAAGACCTGGACAGGCGAGACCCAGTACTTC. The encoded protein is CASSMKTWTGETQYF.

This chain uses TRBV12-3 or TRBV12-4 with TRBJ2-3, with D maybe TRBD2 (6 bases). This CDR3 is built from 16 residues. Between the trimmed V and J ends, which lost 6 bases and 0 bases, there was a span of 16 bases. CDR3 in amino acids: CASSALGGTSTDTQYF. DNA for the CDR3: TGTGCCAGCAGCGCCCTTGGGGGGACTAGCACAGATACGCAGTATTTT.

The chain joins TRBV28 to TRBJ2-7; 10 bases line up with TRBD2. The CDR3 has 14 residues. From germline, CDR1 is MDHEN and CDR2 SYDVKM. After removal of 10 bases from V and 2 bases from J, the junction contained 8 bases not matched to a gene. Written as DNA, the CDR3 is TGTGCCACCATAGCGGGAGGTTCGACCTACGAGCAGTACTTC. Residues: CATIAGGSTYEQYF.

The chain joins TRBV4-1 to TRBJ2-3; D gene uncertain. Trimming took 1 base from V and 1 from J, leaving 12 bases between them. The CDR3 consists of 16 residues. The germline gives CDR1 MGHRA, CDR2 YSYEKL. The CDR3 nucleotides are TGCGCCAGCAGCCAAGGGAGATTCGGCGGCACAGATACGCAGTATTTT. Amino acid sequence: CASSQGRFGGTDTQYF.

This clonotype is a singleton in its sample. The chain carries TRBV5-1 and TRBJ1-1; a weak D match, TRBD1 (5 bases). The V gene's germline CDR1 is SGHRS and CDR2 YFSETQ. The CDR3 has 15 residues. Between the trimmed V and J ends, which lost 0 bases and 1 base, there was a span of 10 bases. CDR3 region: CASSLERGSNTEAFF. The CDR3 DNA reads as TGCGCCAGCAGCTTGGAGAGGGGATCGAACACTGAAGCTTTCTTT.

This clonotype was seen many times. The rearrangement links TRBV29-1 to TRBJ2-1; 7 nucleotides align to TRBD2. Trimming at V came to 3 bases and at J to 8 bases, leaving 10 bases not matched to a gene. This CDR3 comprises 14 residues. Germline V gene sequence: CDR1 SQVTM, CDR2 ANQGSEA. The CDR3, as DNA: TGCAGCGTTGAGTGGCGGGAGCGGGTGGATGAGCAGTTCTTC. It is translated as CSVEWRERVDEQFF.

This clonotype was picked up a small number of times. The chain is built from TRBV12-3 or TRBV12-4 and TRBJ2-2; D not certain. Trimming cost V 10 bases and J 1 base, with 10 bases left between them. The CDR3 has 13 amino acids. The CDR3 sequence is CATRRENTGELFF. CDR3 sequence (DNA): TGTGCCACCCGAAGAGAGAACACCGGGGAGCTGTTTTTT.

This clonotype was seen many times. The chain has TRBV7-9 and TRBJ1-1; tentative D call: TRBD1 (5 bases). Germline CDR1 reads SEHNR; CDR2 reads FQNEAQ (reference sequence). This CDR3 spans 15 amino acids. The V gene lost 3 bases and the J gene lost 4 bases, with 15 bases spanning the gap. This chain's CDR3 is CASSFQGVRTTEAFF. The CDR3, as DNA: TGTGCCAGCAGCTTTCAGGGCGTCCGGACCACTGAAGCTTTCTTT.

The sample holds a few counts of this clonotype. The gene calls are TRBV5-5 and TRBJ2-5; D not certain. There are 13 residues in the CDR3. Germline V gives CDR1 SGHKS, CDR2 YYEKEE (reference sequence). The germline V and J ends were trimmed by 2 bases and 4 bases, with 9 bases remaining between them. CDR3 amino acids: CASSLDVVETQYF. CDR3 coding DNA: TGTGCCAGCAGCTTAGATGTGGTAGAGACCCAGTACTTC.

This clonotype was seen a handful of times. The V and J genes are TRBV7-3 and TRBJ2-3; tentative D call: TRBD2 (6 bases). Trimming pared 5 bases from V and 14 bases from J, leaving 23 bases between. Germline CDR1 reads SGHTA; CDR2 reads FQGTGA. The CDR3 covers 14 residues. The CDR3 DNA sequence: TGTGCCAGCAGCCCACACCACGGGGCGGGAAGCCCGTATTTT. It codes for CASSPHHGAGSPYF.

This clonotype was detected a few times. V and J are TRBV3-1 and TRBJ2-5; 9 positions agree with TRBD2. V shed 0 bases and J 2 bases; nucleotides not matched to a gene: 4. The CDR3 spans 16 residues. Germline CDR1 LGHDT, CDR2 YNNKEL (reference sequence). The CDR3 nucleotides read TGTGCCAGCAGCCAAGACCCGACTAGCGGACAAGAGACCCAGTACTTC. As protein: CASSQDPTSGQETQYF.

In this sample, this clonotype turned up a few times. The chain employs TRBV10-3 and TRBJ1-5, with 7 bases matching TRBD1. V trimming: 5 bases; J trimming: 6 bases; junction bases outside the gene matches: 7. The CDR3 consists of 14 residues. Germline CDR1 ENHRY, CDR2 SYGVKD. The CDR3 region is CAISSGGLGQPQHF. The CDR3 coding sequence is TGTGCCATCAGTTCAGGGGGTCTAGGTCAGCCCCAGCATTTT.